This TCR beta chain was captured by sequencing in a study of T-cell memory formation after mild COVID-19. Study observations and caveats: Largely, contracting CD4+ clones fell within CM and EM, and contracting CD8+ clones within EMRA. Second-wave clones reaching peak frequency on day 37 lacked confirmed SARS-CoV-2 specificity.

A 5'RACE reaction primed in the constant segment made cDNA libraries of TCR alpha and TCR beta, and these carried sample barcodes and UMIs. TCRdb ran MiXCR on the 5' RACE reads and lists one entry per CDR3 protein. The sample yields some 180,000 distinct CDR3 sequences, less than 20% seen once. In regard to this clonotype: Its cognate antigen is unknown.

Germline lookup yields CDR1 KGHSH and CDR2 LQKENI. CDR3 length: 14 amino acids. Trimming stripped 4 bases from V and 1 base from J, with 10 bases between. The rearrangement links TRBV18 to TRBJ1-1, with D possibly TRBD1 on 6 matching bases. The sequence derives from a man between 18 and 29 years old who had mild COVID-19 (a few samples of this study predate the infection). Cell type and time point are not known. Material: PBMCs or a T cell subset sorted from them (not recorded which). Here the CDR3 DNA reads TGTGCCAGCTCACAAAGACAGGAGAACACTGAAGCTTTCTTT. This encodes CASSQRQENTEAFF.